This T cell receptor beta chain appears in the sequencing data of a study of cytomegalovirus exposure and HLA in healthy donors. The CDR3 contains 14 residues. The V gene lost 4 bases and the J gene lost 4 bases, with 14 bases spanning the gap. Per germline, CDR1 SGHRS and CDR2 YFSETQ. Notes on the study in general: Sequencing had likely introduced a cluster of highly shared sequence variants as an artifact.

Note on this clone: The target antigen is unknown.

A multiplex PCR was run with 60 Vbeta primers and 13 Jbeta primers. The repertoire was sequenced with immunoSEQ multiplex PCR; TCRdb's copy has only in-frame clones and lacks some. The sample includes approximately 200,000 clones, 79% of them seen just once. The chain has TRBV5-1 and TRBJ2-5; a possible D gene is TRBD2 (6 bases). The TCR was taken from a girl between 5 and 17 years old in good health and CMV-seropositive. Sequenced: PBMCs. In DNA, the CDR3 is TGCGCCAGCAGCGCGGGGACCGGCGGAGAGACCCAGTACTTC. Translated: CASSAGTGGETQYF.